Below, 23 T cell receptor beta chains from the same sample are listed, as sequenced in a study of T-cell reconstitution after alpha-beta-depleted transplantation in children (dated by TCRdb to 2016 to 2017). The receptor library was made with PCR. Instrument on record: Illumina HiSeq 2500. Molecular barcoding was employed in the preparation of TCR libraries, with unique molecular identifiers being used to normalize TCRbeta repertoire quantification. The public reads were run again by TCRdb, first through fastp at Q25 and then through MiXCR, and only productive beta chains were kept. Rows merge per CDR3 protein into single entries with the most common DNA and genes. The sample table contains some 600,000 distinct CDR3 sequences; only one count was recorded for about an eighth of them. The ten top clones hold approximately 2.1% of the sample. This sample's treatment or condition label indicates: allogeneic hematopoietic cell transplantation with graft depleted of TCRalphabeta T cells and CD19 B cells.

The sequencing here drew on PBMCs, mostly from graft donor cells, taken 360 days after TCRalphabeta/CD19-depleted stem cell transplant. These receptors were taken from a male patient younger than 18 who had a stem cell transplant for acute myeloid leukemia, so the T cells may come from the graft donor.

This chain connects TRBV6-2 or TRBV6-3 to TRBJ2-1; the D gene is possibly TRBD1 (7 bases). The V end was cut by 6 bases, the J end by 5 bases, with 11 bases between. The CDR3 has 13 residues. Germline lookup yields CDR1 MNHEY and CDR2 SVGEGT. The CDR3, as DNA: TGTGCCAGCAGCAGGGGGGCAGACAATGAGCAGTTCTTC. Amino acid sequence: CASSRGADNEQFF.

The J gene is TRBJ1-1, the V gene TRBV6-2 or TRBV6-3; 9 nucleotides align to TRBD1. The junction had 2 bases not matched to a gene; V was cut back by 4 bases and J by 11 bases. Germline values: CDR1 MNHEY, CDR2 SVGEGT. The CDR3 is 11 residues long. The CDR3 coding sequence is TGTGCCAGCAGTTTCGGGACAGGGGCTTTCTTT. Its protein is CASSFGTGAFF.

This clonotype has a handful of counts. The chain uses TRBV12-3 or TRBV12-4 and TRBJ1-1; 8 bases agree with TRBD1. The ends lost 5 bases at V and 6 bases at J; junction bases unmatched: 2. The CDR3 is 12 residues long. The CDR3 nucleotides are TGTGCCAGCAGTCAGACAGGGGCTGAAGCTTTCTTT. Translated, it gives CASSQTGAEAFF.

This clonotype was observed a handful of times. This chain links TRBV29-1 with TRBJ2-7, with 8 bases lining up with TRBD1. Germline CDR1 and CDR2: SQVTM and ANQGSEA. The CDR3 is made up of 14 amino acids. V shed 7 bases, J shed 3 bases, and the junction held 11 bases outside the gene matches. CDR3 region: CSAVRDRGLYEQYF. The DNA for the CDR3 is TGCAGCGCCGTCCGCGACAGGGGCCTCTACGAGCAGTACTTC.

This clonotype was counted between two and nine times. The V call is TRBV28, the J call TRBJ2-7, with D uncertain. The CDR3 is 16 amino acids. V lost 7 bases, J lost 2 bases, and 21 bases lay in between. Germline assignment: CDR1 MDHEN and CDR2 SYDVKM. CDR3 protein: CASIHRWGYGPYEQYF. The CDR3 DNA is TGTGCCAGCATCCACAGATGGGGTTACGGGCCCTACGAGCAGTACTTC.

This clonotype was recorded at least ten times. The CDR3 is CASSPIQAGELFF. The CDR3 DNA reads as TGTGCCAGCAGCCCGATCCAGGCCGGGGAGCTGTTTTTT. V usage is TRBV14 and J usage is TRBJ2-2, with unresolved D. The CDR3 loop spans 13 amino acids. Germline CDR1 SGHDN, CDR2 FVKESK. Deletions cut 4 bases from V and 6 bases from J, with 9 bases between. The whole variable domain, filled in from reference TRBV14 and TRBJ2-2, reads EAGVTQFPSHSVIEKGQTVTLRCDPISGHDNLYWYRRVMGKEIKFLLHFVKESKQDESGMPNNRFLAERTGGTYSTLKVQPAELEDSGVYFCASSPIQAGELFFGEGSRLTVL.

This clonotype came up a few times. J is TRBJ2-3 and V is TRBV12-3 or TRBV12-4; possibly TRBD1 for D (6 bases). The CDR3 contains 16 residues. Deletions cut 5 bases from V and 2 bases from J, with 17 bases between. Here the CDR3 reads CASSPIGTGHTDTQYF. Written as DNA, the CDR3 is TGTGCCAGCAGTCCCATAGGAACAGGGCACACAGATACGCAGTATTTT.

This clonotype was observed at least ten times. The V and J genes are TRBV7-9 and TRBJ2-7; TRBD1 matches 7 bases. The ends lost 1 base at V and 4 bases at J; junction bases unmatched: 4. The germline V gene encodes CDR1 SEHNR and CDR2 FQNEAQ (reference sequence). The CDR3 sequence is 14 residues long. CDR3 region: CASSLGGTAYEQYF. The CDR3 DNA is TGTGCCAGCAGCTTAGGAGGGACAGCTTACGAGCAGTACTTC.

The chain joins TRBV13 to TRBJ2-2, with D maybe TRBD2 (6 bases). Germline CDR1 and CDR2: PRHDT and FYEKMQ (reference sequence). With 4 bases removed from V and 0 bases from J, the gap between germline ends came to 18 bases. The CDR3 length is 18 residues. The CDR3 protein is CASSYPPSAYSNTGELFF. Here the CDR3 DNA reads TGTGCCAGCAGCTACCCCCCTAGCGCTTATTCGAACACCGGGGAGCTGTTTTTT.

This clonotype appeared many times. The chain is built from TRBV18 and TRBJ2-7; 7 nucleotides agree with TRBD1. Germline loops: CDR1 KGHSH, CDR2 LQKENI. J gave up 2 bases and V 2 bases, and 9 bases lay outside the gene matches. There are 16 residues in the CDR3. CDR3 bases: TGTGCCAGCTCACCAGGGACAGCACGAACTACCTACGAGCAGTACTTC. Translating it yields CASSPGTARTTYEQYF.

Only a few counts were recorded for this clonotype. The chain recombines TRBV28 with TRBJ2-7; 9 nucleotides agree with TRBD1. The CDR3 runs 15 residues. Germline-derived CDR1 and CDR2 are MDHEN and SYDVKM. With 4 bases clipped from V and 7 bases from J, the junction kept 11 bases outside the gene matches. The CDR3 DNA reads TGTGCCAGCAGTTCCCAACAGGGGGCAATTTGGGAGCAGTACTTC. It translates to CASSSQQGAIWEQYF.

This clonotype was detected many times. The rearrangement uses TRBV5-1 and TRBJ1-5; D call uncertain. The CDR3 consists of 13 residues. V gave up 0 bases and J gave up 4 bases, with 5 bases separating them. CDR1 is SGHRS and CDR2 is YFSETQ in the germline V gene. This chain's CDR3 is CASSLVPNQPQHF. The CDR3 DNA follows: TGCGCCAGCAGCTTGGTCCCTAATCAGCCCCAGCATTTT. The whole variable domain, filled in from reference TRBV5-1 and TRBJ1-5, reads KAGVTQTPRYLIKTRGQQVTLSCSPISGHRSVSWYQQTPGQGLQFLFEYFSETQRNKGNFPGRFSGRQFSNSRSEMNVSTLELGDSALYLCASSLVPNQPQHFGDGTRLSIL.

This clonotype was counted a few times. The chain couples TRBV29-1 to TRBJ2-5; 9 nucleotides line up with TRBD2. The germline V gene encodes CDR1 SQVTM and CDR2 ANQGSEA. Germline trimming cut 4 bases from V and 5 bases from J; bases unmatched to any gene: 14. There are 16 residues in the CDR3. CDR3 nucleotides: TGCAGCGTTGTAATGTTGTGGCGGGAGGGCCCTGAGACCCAGTACTTC. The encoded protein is CSVVMLWREGPETQYF.

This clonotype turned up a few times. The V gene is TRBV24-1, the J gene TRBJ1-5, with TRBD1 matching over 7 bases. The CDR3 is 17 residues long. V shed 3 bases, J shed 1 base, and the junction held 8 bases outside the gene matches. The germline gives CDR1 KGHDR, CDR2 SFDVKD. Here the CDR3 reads CATSDGPGTASNQPQHF. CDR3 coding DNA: TGTGCCACCAGTGATGGTCCCGGGACAGCGAGCAATCAGCCCCAGCATTTT.

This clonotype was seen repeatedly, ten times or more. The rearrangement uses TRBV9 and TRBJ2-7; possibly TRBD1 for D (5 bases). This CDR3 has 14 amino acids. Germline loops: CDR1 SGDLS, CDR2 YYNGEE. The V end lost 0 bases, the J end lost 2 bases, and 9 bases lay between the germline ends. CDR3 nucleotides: TGTGCCAGCAGCGTAGCGACAGACACCTACGAGCAGTACTTC. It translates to CASSVATDTYEQYF.

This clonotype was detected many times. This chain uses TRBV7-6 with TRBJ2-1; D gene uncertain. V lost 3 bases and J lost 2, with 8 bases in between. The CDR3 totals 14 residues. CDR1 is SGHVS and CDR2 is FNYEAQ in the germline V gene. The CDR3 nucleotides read TGTGCCAGCAGCTTTGGTGACCCCTACAATGAGCAGTTCTTC. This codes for CASSFGDPYNEQFF.

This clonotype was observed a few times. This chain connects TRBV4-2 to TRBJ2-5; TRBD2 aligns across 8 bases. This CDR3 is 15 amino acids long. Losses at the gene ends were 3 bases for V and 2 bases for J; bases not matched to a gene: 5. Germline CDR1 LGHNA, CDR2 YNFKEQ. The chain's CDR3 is CASSQGPSGQETQYF. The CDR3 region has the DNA TGTGCCAGCAGCCAGGGACCTAGCGGGCAAGAGACCCAGTACTTC.

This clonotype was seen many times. The CDR3 DNA follows: TGCAGTGCTAGAGATCTCGGGCGTAGCTCCTACGAGCAGTACTTC. This gives the protein CSARDLGRSSYEQYF. The rearrangement uses TRBV20-1 and TRBJ2-7; D gene ambiguous. CDR1 is DFQATT, CDR2 SNEGSKA, per germline (reference sequence). The V gene lost 0 bases and the J gene lost 0 bases, with 12 bases spanning the gap. This CDR3 region has 15 residues.

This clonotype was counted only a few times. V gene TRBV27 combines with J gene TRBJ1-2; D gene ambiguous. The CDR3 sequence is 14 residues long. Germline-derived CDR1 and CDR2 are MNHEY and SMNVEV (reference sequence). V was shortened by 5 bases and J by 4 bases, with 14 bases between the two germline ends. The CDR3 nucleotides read TGTGCCAGCAGTATCCTAAGAGGTTCCTATGGCTACACCTTC. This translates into CASSILRGSYGYTF.

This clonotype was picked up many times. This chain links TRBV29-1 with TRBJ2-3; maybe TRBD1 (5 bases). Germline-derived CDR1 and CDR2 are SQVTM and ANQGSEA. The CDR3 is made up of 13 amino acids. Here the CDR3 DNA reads TGCAGTCCTCCAGGGAAAGGGCCAGATACGCAGTATTTT. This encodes CSPPGKGPDTQYF.

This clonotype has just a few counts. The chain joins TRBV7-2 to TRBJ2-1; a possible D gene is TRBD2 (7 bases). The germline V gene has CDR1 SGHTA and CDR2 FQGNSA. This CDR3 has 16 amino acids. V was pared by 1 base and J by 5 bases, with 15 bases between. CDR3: CASSLVVGGAHNEQFF. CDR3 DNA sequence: TGTGCCAGCAGCTTAGTGGTGGGGGGGGCACACAATGAGCAGTTCTTC.

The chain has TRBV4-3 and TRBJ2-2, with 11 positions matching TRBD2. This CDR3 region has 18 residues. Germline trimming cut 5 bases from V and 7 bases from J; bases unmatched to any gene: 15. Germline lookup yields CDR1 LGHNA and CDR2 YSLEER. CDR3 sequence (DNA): TGCGCCAGCAGCGCAAGATTGGTAGCGGGAGGGCCCGACGGGGAGCTGTTTTTT. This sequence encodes CASSARLVAGGPDGELFF.

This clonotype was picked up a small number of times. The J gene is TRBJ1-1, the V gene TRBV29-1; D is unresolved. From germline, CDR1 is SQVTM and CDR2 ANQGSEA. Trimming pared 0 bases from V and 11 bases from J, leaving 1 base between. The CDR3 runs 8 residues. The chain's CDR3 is CSVEEAFF. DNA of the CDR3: TGCAGCGTTGAAGAGGCTTTCTTT. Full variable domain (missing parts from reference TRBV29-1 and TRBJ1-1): SAVISQKPSRDICQRGTSLTIQCQVDSQVTMMFWYRQQPGQSLTLIATANQGSEATYESGFVIDKFPISRPNLTFSTLTVSNMSPEDSSIYLCSVEEAFFGQGTRLTVV.